Sequencing of this T cell receptor beta chain was carried out in a study of identical twins' blood T cells. TCRdb itself ran the 5' RACE reads through MiXCR, one entry per CDR3 protein. Of 400,000 or so distinct CDR3 sequences in the sample, about 28% were seen once. CDR1 is MNHEY, CDR2 SVGEGT, per germline. Trimming left V 5 bases short and J 1 base short, with 12 bases between. CDR3 size: 15 residues. This clonotype was recorded at least ten times. Donors were six healthy women in three monozygous twin pairs. This clonotype was obtained from a woman between 18 and 55 years old in good health. J is TRBJ1-5 and V is TRBV6-2 or TRBV6-3; possible D gene TRBD1, 5 bases. Sample: PBMCs. The CDR3 coding sequence is TGTGCCAGCAGTAACGGGGCCGTGAGCAATCAGCCCCAGCATTTT. Protein: CASSNGAVSNQPQHF.